The clone carrying this T cell receptor beta chain appeared a few times. What it recognizes is unknown. MiXCR, applied by TCRdb to the 5' RACE reads, yields one record per CDR3 protein. This table holds about 400,000 distinct CDR3 sequences, approximately 10% found once. Trimming at V came to 4 bases and at J to 13 bases, leaving 18 bases not matched to a gene. Germline CDR1 is SQVTM and CDR2 is ANQGSEA. CDR3 length: 15 residues. This sample is part of a study of T cells after yellow fever vaccination. Study-level background: SMART-Seq v4 Ultra Low Input served to prepare low-cell-number fractions.

Points from the study as a whole: Repertoires sorted by FACS could include abundant clonotypes that are contaminants from the bulk population. It was the secondary response that reached its peak faster, day 5 versus 15, but it was weaker.

The chain joins TRBV29-1 to TRBJ2-3; TRBD2 agrees at 9 bases. This TCR was sampled from a man younger than 35 who received the YFV17D yellow fever vaccine. The specimen was PBMCs, collected on the day of the first yellow fever vaccination. The CDR3, as DNA: TGCAGCGTTGGGGTGTCGGGCCTAGCGGGGTCACGGGAGTATTTT. Protein: CSVGVSGLAGSREYF.